The 5 T cell receptor beta chains below all came from one sample that was sequenced in a study of Graves' ophthalmopathy and Graves' hyperthyroidism. Researchers took RNA transcripts and amplified TCR beta CDR3 regions from them. Second-round multiplex PCR came after a first-round RT-PCR that employed HTBI primers. MiXCR, applied by TCRdb to the multiplex PCR reads, yields one record per CDR3 protein. The table has some 1.1 million distinct CDR3 sequences, about two fifths seen once. The sequenced material came from peripheral blood or thyroid tissue (not recorded which). The receptors were sampled from an adult man with Graves' hyperthyroidism.

The V call is TRBV20-1, the J call TRBJ2-2; tentatively, D is TRBD2 (6 bases). This CDR3 spans 16 amino acids. V lost 5 bases and J 7 bases, leaving 23 bases between the germline ends. The germline CDR1 and CDR2 sequences are DFQATT and SNEGSKA (reference sequence). CDR3 residues: CSASPGLRTGGGELFF. The CDR3 coding sequence is TGCAGTGCTTCTCCGGGACTCCGGACCGGAGGCGGGGAGCTGTTTTTT.

The V gene is TRBV12-5, the J gene TRBJ1-5, with D maybe TRBD1 (5 bases). The CDR3 length is 13 residues. CDR1 is LGHNT and CDR2 is FRNRAP in the germline V gene. CDR3: CASTSTEYQPQHF. DNA for the CDR3: TGTGCCAGCACCTCGACAGAATATCAGCCCCAGCATTTT. The variable domain in full, completed from reference TRBV12-5 and TRBJ1-5, reads DARVTQTPRHKVTEMGQEVTMRCQPILGHNTVFWYRQTMMQGLELLAYFRNRAPLDDSGMPKDRFSAEMPDATLATLKIQPSEPRDSAVYFCASTSTEYQPQHFGDGTRLSIL.

V usage is TRBV5-4 and J usage is TRBJ1-2; perhaps TRBD1 as D (5 bases). V lost 4 bases and J 6 bases, leaving 16 bases between the germline ends. CDR3 length: 14 amino acids. Germline V gene data show CDR1 as SGHNT and CDR2 as YYREEE (reference sequence). CDR3 DNA: TGTGCCAGCAGCGGGGGATTCCCTAAAGATGGCTACACCTTC. Protein product: CASSGGFPKDGYTF. Drawing the rest from reference TRBV5-4 and TRBJ1-2, the complete variable domain is ETGVTQSPTHLIKTRGQQVTLRCSSQSGHNTVSWYQQALGQGPQFIFQYYREEENGRGNFPPRFSGLQFPNYSSELNVNALELDDSALYLCASSGGFPKDGYTFGSGTRLTVV.

Details on this clonotype: One base away lies a much larger clone, so this may be a sequencing read error. This sequence joins TRBV11-2 and TRBJ1-5, with D possibly being TRBD1 (5 bases). Germline values: CDR1 SGHAT, CDR2 FQNNGV. This CDR3 has 16 residues. Trimming stripped 4 bases from V and 1 base from J, with 14 bases between. The CDR3 DNA reads TGTGCCAGCAGCTCGGAGCAGGGTGTGAGCAATCAGCCCCAGCATTTT. Translation gives CASSSEQGVSNQPQHF.

In the case of this clonotype: Germline is not matched at one junction end, which may reflect a read error. The V gene is TRBV10-3, the J gene TRBJ2-7; 7 bases map to TRBD2. The CDR3 is 16 amino acids. Germline CDR1 reads ENHRY; CDR2 reads SYGVKD. This chain's CDR3 is CASSYSTGGGGTEQYF. The DNA for the CDR3 is TGTGCCAGCAGTTACTCCACGGGCGGCGGGGGTACCGAGCAGTACTTC.